This T cell receptor (beta chain) comes out of a study of OX40 agonist ivuxolimab in advanced cancers. Study as a whole: Three partial responders included one hepatocellular carcinoma patient and two cutaneous melanoma patients. Overall study findings and caveats: By week 6 at 0.1 to 3.0 mg/kg, blood CD4+ and CD8+ T cells had expanded clonally. What antigens the expanded peripheral T cells recognized was never established. On average, CD8+ T cells showed a greater number of expanded clones than CD4+.

After removal of 0 bases from V and 6 bases from J, the junction contained 5 bases not matched to a gene. CDR3 length: 15 residues. Germline lookup yields CDR1 SGHVS and CDR2 FQNEAQ. This clone came up once. Its target is not known. Here immunoSEQ multiplex PCR was the method, and the copy in TCRdb shows in-frame clones only, minus some. The sample lists about 48,000 clones; 75% to 90% were seen once. This sample comprised CD4+ or CD8+ T cells sorted from blood, obtained in a trial of the OX40 agonist ivuxolimab. The J gene is TRBJ1-5, the V gene TRBV7-8, with 7 bases identical to TRBD1. The origin of this receptor is an adult with an advanced solid tumor such as melanoma, head and neck, liver or kidney cancer. The CDR3 coding sequence is TGTGCCAGCAGCTTAGCGGCAGGGGGGAGTCAGCCCCAGCATTTT. Translated: CASSLAAGGSQPQHF.